This TCR beta chain was recorded in a study of T cell responses to AZD1222 COVID-19 vaccine. Study-wide results and caveats: Spike-specific TCR breadth and depth were elevated following two AZD1222 doses.

Concerning this clone itself: Its antigen is not known.

TCRdb keeps only in-frame clones here, not all; method: immunoSEQ multiplex PCR. The sample lists some 130,000 clones, nearly 90% seen once, with roughly 5.2% in the top ten. Germline CDR1 KGHSH, CDR2 LQKENI. The CDR3 runs 15 residues. V gave up 6 bases and J gave up 5 bases; unmatched junction bases: 12. This sample comprised peripheral blood, obtained 28 days after the second AZD1222 dose. The chain has TRBV18 and TRBJ2-5, with 7 bases identical to TRBD1. The source of this sequence is an adult who received the AZD1222 COVID-19 vaccine. The CDR3 sequence: CASSSNRGDEETQYF. In DNA form, the CDR3 reads TGTGCCAGCTCCTCAAACAGGGGTGATGAGGAGACCCAGTACTTC.